The present T cell receptor beta chain was sequenced within a study of blood T cell repertoires in COVID-19. Germline CDR1 and CDR2: MGHRA and YSYEKL. Trimming left V 4 bases short and J 0 bases short, with 12 bases between. This CDR3 has 16 amino acids. Here immunoSEQ multiplex PCR was the method, and the copy in TCRdb shows in-frame clones only, minus some. The table lists a few hundred thousand clones, around 92% of them singletons, with 1.7% in the top ten. This clonotype was sampled from a woman aged 25 to 39 who had recovered from COVID-19. The V call is TRBV4-1, the J call TRBJ1-4; D is possibly TRBD1 (6 bases). The material sequenced was PBMCs or T cells enriched from blood (not recorded which). The CDR3 coding sequence is TGCGCCAGCAGCCTACAGGGAATTGCAACTAATGAAAAACTGTTTTTT. It translates to CASSLQGIATNEKLFF.